What follows are 28 T cell receptor beta chains derived from one specimen sequenced in a study of cytotoxic CD8 clonotypes in ibrutinib-treated CLL. Only in-frame clones appear in the TCRdb table, and some are missing; sequencing was by immunoSEQ multiplex PCR. The table lists 150,000 to 200,000 clones, 81% of them singletons, with around 2.1% in the top ten. This specimen was PBMCs, taken after 12 months of ibrutinib treatment. The receptors originated from a human donor with chronic lymphocytic leukemia.

The chain couples TRBV6-1 to TRBJ1-2, with TRBD1 as a possible D gene (5 bases). The CDR3 consists of 13 residues. V shed 6 bases and J shed 2 bases, with 10 bases lying between them. Germline CDR1 MNHNS, CDR2 SASEGT. CDR3 loop: CASSQGRNYGYTF. The CDR3, as DNA: TGTGCCAGCAGCCAGGGACGGAACTATGGCTACACCTTC.

The CDR3 loop is CASSLGNVGFMWSTEAFF. The CDR3 DNA reads as TGTGCCAGCAGCTTAGGGAATGTAGGCTTCATGTGGAGCACTGAAGCTTTCTTT. The chain employs TRBV7-9 and TRBJ1-1; no clear D. Germline CDR1 and CDR2: SEHNR and FQNEAQ (reference sequence). CDR3 length: 18 residues. Trimming removed 1 base from V and 4 bases from J, with 22 bases in between.

The CDR3 coding sequence is TGTGCCAGCAGTTACGGGGCCGCGGGGCGAGAAAACACCATATATTTT. It specifies CASSYGAAGRENTIYF. The J gene is TRBJ1-3, the V gene TRBV6-6; D is perhaps TRBD1 (5 bases). The length of the CDR3 is 16 residues. V lost 2 bases, J lost 6 bases, and 17 bases lay in between. The germline gives CDR1 MNHNY, CDR2 SVGAGI (reference sequence).

This rearrangement joins TRBV11-2 to TRBJ1-2, with TRBD1 matching 9 bases. The CDR3 contains 13 residues. V trimming: 5 bases; J trimming: 5 bases; junction bases outside the gene matches: 3. The germline V gene has CDR1 SGHAT and CDR2 FQNNGV. The CDR3 bases are TGTGCCAGCAGCCCGACAGGGGGTTATGGCTACACCTTC. Protein sequence: CASSPTGGYGYTF.

This chain joins TRBV5-1 and TRBJ2-1; a possible D gene is TRBD2 (6 bases). This CDR3 region has 17 residues. The germline V and J ends were trimmed by 2 bases and 5 bases, with 20 bases remaining between them. Germline CDR1 and CDR2: SGHRS and YFSETQ. Here the CDR3 DNA reads TGCGCCAGCAGCTTTCGCAGCCTCGGGACTCGCAACAATGAGCAGTTCTTC. It codes for CASSFRSLGTRNNEQFF.

The chain is built from TRBV18 and TRBJ1-4, with a weak D call TRBD1 (6 bases). The CDR3 spans 16 residues. V lost 3 bases and J lost 7, with 18 bases in between. The germline CDR1 and CDR2 sequences are KGHSH and LQKENI. CDR3 bases: TGTGCCAGCTCACCCAGACAGGACAATCTCGTTGAAAAACTGTTTTTT. Protein sequence: CASSPRQDNLVEKLFF.

This clone has more than one count but fewer than ten. The chain recombines TRBV30 with TRBJ1-1; D ambiguous. Germline V lookup: CDR1 GTSNPN, CDR2 SVGIG (reference sequence). This CDR3 contains 13 residues. The germline V and J ends were trimmed by 5 bases and 1 base, with 11 bases remaining between them. CDR3 nucleotide sequence: TGTGCCTGGGGGTGGTCCCAGAACACTGAAGCTTTCTTT. This gives the protein CAWGWSQNTEAFF.

In DNA form, the CDR3 reads TGTGCCAGCAGTGAAGCGTCTGCCCCTGGAAACACCATATATTTT. Protein: CASSEASAPGNTIYF. The chain has TRBV6-1 and TRBJ1-3; D gene ambiguous. CDR3 length: 15 amino acids. Trimming took 0 bases from V and 2 from J, leaving 8 bases between them. CDR1 is MNHNS, CDR2 SASEGT, per germline.

V and J are TRBV2 and TRBJ2-1; 7 bases fit TRBD2. V trimming: 4 bases; J trimming: 1 base; junction bases outside the gene matches: 4. This CDR3 spans 15 amino acids. CDR1 SNHLY and CDR2 FYNNEI come from the germline V gene. The CDR3 sequence is CASSGRLASYNEQFF. The CDR3 bases are TGTGCCAGCAGTGGAAGACTAGCATCCTACAATGAGCAGTTCTTC.

The chain couples TRBV30 to TRBJ2-7; 7 nucleotides align to TRBD2. J lost 7 bases, V lost 1 base, and 7 bases had no gene match. The CDR3 contains 13 residues. CDR1 GTSNPN and CDR2 SVGIG come from the germline V gene (reference sequence). CDR3 in DNA: TGTGCCTGGAGTGATCTCGGAGCGGGGGAGCAGTACTTC. Translation gives CAWSDLGAGEQYF.

The V and J genes are TRBV5-1 and TRBJ2-3; no clear D gene. Germline V gene data show CDR1 as SGHRS and CDR2 as YFSETQ. The ends were cut back, 4 bases at V and 0 bases at J, with 6 bases in the middle. This CDR3 spans 13 amino acids. The CDR3 loop is CASSVRSTDTQYF. CDR3 nucleotides: TGCGCCAGCAGCGTCCGAAGCACAGATACGCAGTATTTT.

The rearrangement uses TRBV7-9 and TRBJ2-7, with 8 positions matching TRBD1. After removal of 5 bases from V and 6 bases from J, the junction contained 3 bases not matched to a gene. The CDR3 loop spans 12 amino acids. Germline CDR1 and CDR2: SEHNR and FQNEAQ (reference sequence). As DNA, the CDR3 is TGTGCCAGCAGCCCGACAGGGGTCGAGCAGTACTTC. Translating gives CASSPTGVEQYF.

The rearrangement uses TRBV4-2 and TRBJ2-4; 10 nucleotides line up with TRBD2. Germline V lookup: CDR1 LGHNA, CDR2 YNFKEQ. CDR3 length: 20 residues. Unmatched junction bases numbered 18, after V lost 0 bases and J lost 7 bases. The CDR3 is CASSQDRIGTSVSGGNIQYF. The CDR3, as DNA: TGTGCCAGCAGCCAAGATCGAATCGGGACTAGCGTCTCAGGGGGGAACATTCAGTACTTC.

As to this clone: This CDR3 is also generated by other DNA sequences in the sample. The V call is TRBV30, the J call TRBJ1-5; tentatively, D is TRBD1 (6 bases). The CDR3 runs to 13 residues. V lost 0 bases and J lost 7, with 10 bases in between. Per the germline V gene, CDR1 is GTSNPN and CDR2 is SVGIG (reference sequence). The CDR3 is CAWSVGGSQPQHF. CDR3 in DNA: TGTGCCTGGAGTGTAGGGGGATCCCAGCCCCAGCATTTT.

This rearrangement joins TRBV6-5 to TRBJ2-3, with D maybe TRBD2 (5 bases). V gave up 0 bases and J gave up 14 bases, with 9 bases separating them. The CDR3 consists of 11 residues. Germline assignment: CDR1 MNHEY and CDR2 SVGAGI. CDR3 residues: CASSYSGSWYF. The CDR3 nucleotides are TGTGCCAGCAGTTACTCGGGGAGTTGGTATTTT.

The chain recombines TRBV28 with TRBJ2-7; TRBD2 agrees at 10 bases. Germline CDR1 and CDR2: MDHEN and SYDVKM. The CDR3 has 15 amino acids. V was pared by 6 bases and J by 3 bases, with 8 bases of the junction left unmatched. CDR3 region: CASRGSGGARYEQYF. The CDR3 DNA is TGTGCCAGCAGGGGAAGCGGGGGGGCCCGCTACGAGCAGTACTTC.

The chain links TRBV7-2 to TRBJ1-5; D gene unclear. V dropped 10 bases and J dropped 2 bases, with 12 bases sitting between them. Looked up from germline, CDR1 is SGHTA and CDR2 is FQGNSA. This CDR3 spans 13 amino acids. CDR3 in amino acids: CAISTRGNQPQHF. For the CDR3, the DNA is TGTGCCATTTCGACCCGGGGCAATCAGCCCCAGCATTTT. The full variable domain, in which reference TRBV7-2 and TRBJ1-5 provide the parts outside the CDR3, is GAGVSQSPSNKVTEKGKDVELRCDPISGHTALYWYRQSLGQGLEFLIYFQGNSAPDKSGLPSDRFSAERTGGSVSTLTIQRTQQEDSAVYLCAISTRGNQPQHFGDGTRLSIL.

In this sample, this clone turned up once. V gene TRBV9 combines with J gene TRBJ1-3; D ambiguous. This CDR3 is built from 16 residues. V was pared by 7 bases and J by 0 bases, with 17 bases between. Germline V gene sequence: CDR1 SGDLS, CDR2 YYNGEE. CDR3 bases: TGTGCCAGCGGGAATAGGGCCGTCATCTCTGGAAACACCATATATTTT. Translation: CASGNRAVISGNTIYF. The full variable domain, with the rest looked up from reference TRBV9 and TRBJ1-3, is DSGVTQTPKHLITATGQRVTLRCSPRSGDLSVYWYQQSLDQGLQFLIQYYNGEERAKGNILERFSAQQFPDLHSELNLSSLELGDSALYFCASGNRAVISGNTIYFGEGSWLTVV.

The chain employs TRBV10-3 and TRBJ1-2, with 8 bases identical to TRBD1. The CDR3 runs to 12 residues. Germline values: CDR1 ENHRY, CDR2 SYGVKD. After removal of 7 bases from V and 7 bases from J, the junction contained 5 bases not matched to a gene. CDR3: CAINRGQAGYTF. CDR3 sequence (DNA): TGTGCCATCAACCGGGGACAGGCTGGCTACACCTTC.

The rearrangement joins TRBV27 to TRBJ2-7, with TRBD2 as a possible D gene (6 bases). The CDR3 is made up of 18 amino acids. Germline V gives CDR1 MNHEY, CDR2 SMNVEV (reference sequence). V was shortened by 4 bases and J by 3 bases, with 25 bases between the two germline ends. The chain's CDR3 is CASSSWRALLTQNYEQYF. For the CDR3, the DNA is TGTGCCAGCAGTTCATGGAGGGCCCTCCTAACTCAAAACTACGAGCAGTACTTC.

V is TRBV19 and J is TRBJ2-2, with D unresolved. In germline, CDR1 is LNHDA, CDR2 SQIVND (reference sequence). The CDR3 is 14 residues long. Between the trimmed V and J ends, which lost 9 bases and 3 bases, there was a span of 14 bases. This chain's CDR3 is CASRGPEHTGELFF. In DNA form, the CDR3 reads TGTGCCAGCCGAGGCCCGGAACACACCGGGGAGCTGTTTTTT.

This clone was seen a handful of times. The chain joins TRBV6-5 to TRBJ1-2; D is perhaps TRBD1 (5 bases). Trimming took off 11 bases at V and 8 bases at J, with 18 bases between the two ends. Germline lookup yields CDR1 MNHEY and CDR2 SVGAGI. The CDR3 runs 12 residues. The CDR3, as DNA: TGTGCCCTAGGATCCCCAGGGAGCGGCTACACCTTC. Amino acids: CALGSPGSGYTF.

The chain has TRBV5-8 and TRBJ2-3; D is unresolved. Trimming pared 4 bases from V and 0 bases from J, leaving 9 bases between. The germline V gene has CDR1 SGHTS and CDR2 YDEGEE. This CDR3 is 14 amino acids long. The DNA for the CDR3 is TGTGCCAGCAGCCCAGAGATGAGCACAGATACGCAGTATTTT. The encoded protein is CASSPEMSTDTQYF.

The chain is built from TRBV28 and TRBJ1-1; D unclear. The CDR3 has 12 residues. The ends were cut back, 3 bases at V and 4 bases at J, with 6 bases in the middle. In germline, CDR1 is MDHEN, CDR2 SYDVKM. CDR3 in amino acids: CASSFLATEAFF. The CDR3 nucleotides are TGTGCCAGCAGTTTTTTGGCCACTGAAGCTTTCTTT.

Turning to this clone: The sample contains more than one DNA sequence encoding this CDR3. The chain is built from TRBV28 and TRBJ2-3; D gene unclear. The V end was cut by 3 bases, the J end by 1 base, with 2 bases between. From germline, CDR1 is MDHEN and CDR2 SYDVKM. The CDR3 is 12 amino acids. The CDR3 DNA is TGTGCCAGCAGTTTTCGCACAGATACGCAGTATTTT. Translation gives CASSFRTDTQYF.

This clone appeared a single time. The chain couples TRBV5-1 to TRBJ2-4; tentatively, D is TRBD2 (7 bases). V was trimmed by 6 bases and J by 4 bases, leaving 17 bases between them. In germline, CDR1 is SGHRS, CDR2 YFSETQ. The CDR3 extends over 15 amino acids. Here the CDR3 DNA reads TGCGCCAGCACCCAGGGAGGGGGAGAAAAAAACATTCAGTACTTC. Translating it yields CASTQGGGEKNIQYF.

The gene calls are TRBV7-6 and TRBJ1-2; D might be TRBD1 (5 bases). The CDR3 spans 14 residues. Germline CDR1 SGHVS, CDR2 FNYEAQ. V was cut by 2 bases and J by 1 base, with 8 bases left in between. In nucleotides, the CDR3 is TGTGCCAGCAGCTTAATGCAGGGTAACTATGGCTACACCTTC. This sequence encodes CASSLMQGNYGYTF.

V is TRBV7-9 and J is TRBJ2-7; D is perhaps TRBD2 (5 bases). Germline values: CDR1 SEHNR, CDR2 FQNEAQ (reference sequence). The CDR3 contains 17 residues. V lost 1 base, J lost 0 bases, and 16 bases lay in between. The CDR3 is CASSLGIYGESSYEQYF. The CDR3 coding sequence is TGTGCCAGCAGCTTAGGGATATACGGGGAAAGCTCCTACGAGCAGTACTTC.